Below are 15 T cell receptor beta chains sequenced from a single sample in a study of post-analysis software for immune sequencing data. The study's findings and limits: About 5 TRBV segments were more frequent in patients than controls; TRBV5-6, TRBV5-1 and TRBV20-1 belonged to this group.

Their antigen targets remain unknown. TCR beta libraries were prepared from cDNA with unique molecular identifiers. TCRdb re-derived calls from the PCR reads in MiXCR, one entry per CDR3 protein. Of some 690,000 distinct CDR3 sequences listed, 59% are singletons. Sequenced material: blood. Receptor source: a girl aged 2 to 10 with multiple sclerosis.

The chain links TRBV7-6 to TRBJ2-3; 10 positions agree with TRBD2. The CDR3 has 16 residues. Unmatched junction bases numbered 6, after V lost 1 base and J lost 5 bases. In germline, CDR1 is SGHVS, CDR2 FNYEAQ. The CDR3 bases are TGTGCCAGCAGCTTAGGGTCAGCGGGAGGGAAAGATACGCAGTATTTT. This encodes CASSLGSAGGKDTQYF.

V and J are TRBV29-1 and TRBJ1-1; D remains unclear. There are 10 residues in the CDR3. Germline V gene data show CDR1 as SQVTM and CDR2 as ANQGSEA. Trimming removed 1 base at V and 4 bases at J, with 1 base between. CDR3 sequence: CSVEGTEAFF. Written as DNA, the CDR3 is TGCAGCGTTGAAGGCACTGAAGCTTTCTTT. The variable domain in full, with the rest retrieved from reference TRBV29-1 and TRBJ1-1, is SAVISQKPSRDICQRGTSLTIQCQVDSQVTMMFWYRQQPGQSLTLIATANQGSEATYESGFVIDKFPISRPNLTFSTLTVSNMSPEDSSIYLCSVEGTEAFFGQGTRLTVV.

The V and J genes are TRBV24-1 and TRBJ2-1, with D tentatively TRBD1 (5 bases). The CDR3 is 16 amino acids. Looked up from germline, CDR1 is KGHDR and CDR2 is SFDVKD. V was clipped by 9 bases and J by 0 bases, with 17 bases between them. The CDR3 DNA is TGTGCCACCGCCTCACAGGACCACAGCTCCTACAATGAGCAGTTCTTC. It specifies CATASQDHSSYNEQFF.

The chain employs TRBV12-5 and TRBJ1-2; 7 nucleotides align to TRBD1. The CDR3 extends over 13 amino acids. Germline CDR1 LGHNT, CDR2 FRNRAP. V was clipped by 9 bases and J by 5 bases; unmatched bases: 9. The CDR3 coding sequence is TGTGCTAGCTCGGAGGGGGCGCGGTATGGCTACACCTTC. Translated: CASSEGARYGYTF.

In this sample, this clonotype turned up a few times. The V gene is TRBV7-9, the J gene TRBJ2-3; D is unresolved. CDR1 is SEHNR and CDR2 is FQNEAQ in the germline V gene (reference sequence). The CDR3 spans 15 residues. The V end was cut by 4 bases, the J end by 0 bases, with 11 bases between. The CDR3 region is CASSSLAESTDTQYF. Here the CDR3 DNA reads TGTGCCAGCAGCTCCCTGGCGGAGAGCACAGATACGCAGTATTTT.

This clonotype appeared once. The rearrangement joins TRBV7-2 to TRBJ1-5, with D unresolved. This CDR3 contains 15 residues. Trimming stripped 1 base from V and 3 bases from J, with 10 bases between. Germline CDR1 is SGHTA and CDR2 is FQGNSA. In nucleotides, the CDR3 is TGTGCCAGCAGCTTAGAAAAATCCCTCAATCAGCCCCAGCATTTT. Its translation: CASSLEKSLNQPQHF.

The V and J genes are TRBV6-1 and TRBJ2-7, with D perhaps matching TRBD2 (5 bases). With 9 bases removed from V and 5 bases from J, the gap between germline ends came to 14 bases. CDR1 MNHNS and CDR2 SASEGT come from the germline V gene. The CDR3 is made up of 12 amino acids. The CDR3 region is CASGRVGNEQYF. The CDR3 bases are TGTGCCAGTGGCCGGGTCGGGAACGAGCAGTACTTC.

This clonotype has only a few counts. The V gene is TRBV12-3 or TRBV12-4, the J gene TRBJ1-2; no definite D call. The CDR3 length is 13 residues. V gave up 5 bases and J gave up 6 bases, with 13 bases separating them. The CDR3 DNA is TGTGCCAGCAGTCCTTTGACGGGCAATGGCTACACCTTC. Translation: CASSPLTGNGYTF.

This chain uses TRBV21-1 with TRBJ1-5; the table assigns TRBD1, which was not confirmed against the DNA. TRBV21-1 is termed a pseudogene. The length of the CDR3 is 15 residues. The CDR3 region has the DNA TGTGCCAGCAGCAAAGGTTCCAGGAGGGGGCAGCCCCAGCATTTT. Protein: CASSKGSRRGQPQHF.

The CDR3 DNA reads as TGTGCCAGCTCATCGGGCGGGAGCCTTCAAGATGAGCAGTTCTTC. It encodes CASSSGGSLQDEQFF. V gene TRBV28 combines with J gene TRBJ2-1, with 7 nucleotides matching TRBD2. Germline V gene sequence: CDR1 MDHEN, CDR2 SYDVKM. V lost 8 bases, J lost 8 bases, and 15 bases stayed unmatched. The CDR3 is 15 residues long.

The V call is TRBV5-1, the J call TRBJ2-7; TRBD1 agrees at 12 bases. Trimming took 5 bases from V and 7 from J; bases not matched to a gene: 19. Germline assignment: CDR1 SGHRS and CDR2 YFSETQ. The CDR3 spans 18 residues. CDR3 bases: TGCGCCAGCAGTAGGGGACAGGGGGCCGATCAGTCCTACAATGAGCAGTACTTC. Amino acids: CASSRGQGADQSYNEQYF.

The chain links TRBV20-1 to TRBJ2-3; TRBD2 agrees at 11 bases. J lost 3 bases, V lost 3 bases, and 11 bases had no gene match. The CDR3 runs to 17 residues. The germline V gene has CDR1 DFQATT and CDR2 SNEGSKA (reference sequence). The chain's CDR3 is CSASLLAGVSRTDTQYF. The DNA for the CDR3 is TGCAGTGCTAGCCTACTAGCGGGAGTCAGTCGAACAGATACGCAGTATTTT.

J is TRBJ2-1 and V is TRBV5-1, with 11 bases fitting TRBD2. The V and J ends lost 4 bases and 7 bases, in that order; junction bases with no gene match: 7. This CDR3 region has 15 residues. Per germline, CDR1 SGHRS and CDR2 YFSETQ. The CDR3 DNA sequence: TGCGCCAGCAGCCCACCTCTAGCGGGAGGTAATGAGCAGTTCTTC. Protein: CASSPPLAGGNEQFF.

This clonotype was detected a few times. The rearrangement links TRBV6-2 or TRBV6-3 to TRBJ2-5; D may be TRBD1 (7 bases). Germline V gives CDR1 MNHEY, CDR2 SVGEGT. There are 13 residues in the CDR3. Trimming stripped 7 bases from V and 4 bases from J, with 13 bases between. CDR3 in amino acids: CASTTQGGETQYF. The CDR3 DNA reads as TGTGCCAGCACCACTCAGGGGGGAGAGACCCAGTACTTC.

V is TRBV5-5 and J is TRBJ1-1; 11 nucleotides line up with TRBD1. Per germline, CDR1 SGHKS and CDR2 YYEKEE (reference sequence). J was trimmed by 7 bases and V by 4 bases; bases with no gene match: 15. The CDR3 spans 17 residues. The CDR3 DNA follows: TGTGCCAGCAGCCGGACAGGGGGCTCTCCCGGGCCGGTTGAAGCTTTCTTT. It translates to CASSRTGGSPGPVEAFF.